This T cell receptor beta chain stems from a study of T cells after posttransplantation cyclophosphamide. Germline assignment: CDR1 SSHAT and CDR2 FNYEAQ (reference sequence). Trimming took 5 bases from V and 0 from J; bases not matched to a gene: 6. This CDR3 is built from 16 residues. Findings and caveats of the study: Blood and skin or GI T cell repertoires showed limited TRB overlap. Later post-transplant blood repertoires were often dominated by donor CD8+ memory clones. Recipient CMV seropositivity and CMV reactivation strongly tracked TRB clonality.

Worth noting for this clone: What it binds is unknown.

Some clones are missing from TCRdb's copy, which holds only in-frame ones; the method was immunoSEQ multiplex PCR. The data hold fewer than 55,000 clones, with approximately 94% observed a single time. Sequencing was performed on PBMCs. The chain couples TRBV7-7 to TRBJ2-1, with 8 bases identical to TRBD1. The receptor comes from a woman in her thirties in good health and a related stem cell transplant donor. DNA of the CDR3: TGTGCCAGCAGCGCCGGGACAGGCGTCTCCTACAATGAGCAGTTCTTC. This sequence encodes CASSAGTGVSYNEQFF.